The clone carrying this T cell receptor (beta chain) showed up just a few times. This entry belongs to a study of T cells after yellow fever vaccination. Germline loops: CDR1 KGHSH, CDR2 LQKENI. Trimming removed 6 bases at V and 6 bases at J, with 20 bases between. CDR3 length equals 15 residues. TCRdb re-called the 5' RACE reads with MiXCR, one entry per CDR3 protein. The sample yields more than 300,000 distinct CDR3 sequences, roughly 10% seen once. The receptor was derived from a man in his late teens or twenties who received the YFV17D yellow fever vaccine. The chain recombines TRBV18 with TRBJ1-1, with a weak D call TRBD1 (5 bases). The sequences come from CD4+ T cells sorted from PBMCs, collected 45 days after the yellow fever booster vaccination. The CDR3 here is CASSPPARVEAEAFF. DNA of the CDR3: TGTGCCAGCTCCCCTCCCGCCAGGGTGGAAGCTGAAGCTTTCTTT. Full variable domain (missing parts from reference TRBV18 and TRBJ1-1): NAGVMQNPRHLVRRRGQEARLRCSPMKGHSHVYWYRQLPEEGLKFMVYLQKENIIDESGMPKERFSAEFPKEGPSILRIQQVVRGDSAAYFCASSPPARVEAEAFFGQGTRLTVV.